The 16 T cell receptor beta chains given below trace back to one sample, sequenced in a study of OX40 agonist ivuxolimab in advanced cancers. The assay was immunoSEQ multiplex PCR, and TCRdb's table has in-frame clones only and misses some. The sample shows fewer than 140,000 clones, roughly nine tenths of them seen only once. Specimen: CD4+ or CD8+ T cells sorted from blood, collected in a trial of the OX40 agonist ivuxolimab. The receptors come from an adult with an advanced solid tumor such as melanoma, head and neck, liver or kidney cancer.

The CDR3 region has the DNA TGTGCCAGCAGCTTAGACTCTGGGGCCAACGTCCTGACTTTC. It encodes CASSLDSGANVLTF. J is TRBJ2-6 and V is TRBV7-2; D is uncertain. The CDR3 runs to 14 residues. Germline V CDR1 and CDR2: SGHTA, FQGNSA. V was clipped by 1 base and J by 0 bases, with 1 base between them.

The CDR3 is CASSVGTREETQYF. CDR3 coding DNA: TGTGCCAGCAGCGTGGGGACACGAGAAGAGACCCAGTACTTC. The chain employs TRBV9 and TRBJ2-5; possibly TRBD1 for D (6 bases). The ends were cut back, 2 bases at V and 3 bases at J, with 11 bases in the middle. CDR1 is SGDLS and CDR2 is YYNGEE in the germline V gene. The CDR3 consists of 14 residues.

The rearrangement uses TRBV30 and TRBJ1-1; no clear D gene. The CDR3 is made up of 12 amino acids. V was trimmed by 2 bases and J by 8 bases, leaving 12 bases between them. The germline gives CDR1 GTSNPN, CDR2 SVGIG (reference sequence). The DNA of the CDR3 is TGTGCCTGGAGTATGGGCACTGCAGAAGCTTTCTTT. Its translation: CAWSMGTAEAFF.

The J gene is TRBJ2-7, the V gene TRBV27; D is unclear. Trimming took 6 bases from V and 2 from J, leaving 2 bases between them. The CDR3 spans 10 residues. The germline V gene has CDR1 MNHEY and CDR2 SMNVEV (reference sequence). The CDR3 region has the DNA TGTGCCAGCAGGCCCTACGAGCAGTACTTC. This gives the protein CASRPYEQYF.

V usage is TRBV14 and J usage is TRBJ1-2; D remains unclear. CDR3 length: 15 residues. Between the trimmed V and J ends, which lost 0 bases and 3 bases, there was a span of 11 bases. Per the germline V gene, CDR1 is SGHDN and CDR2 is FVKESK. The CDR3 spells CASSQDSTAYYGYTF. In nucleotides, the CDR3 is TGTGCCAGCAGCCAAGATAGTACGGCCTACTATGGCTACACCTTC. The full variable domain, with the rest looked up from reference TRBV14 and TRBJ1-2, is EAGVTQFPSHSVIEKGQTVTLRCDPISGHDNLYWYRRVMGKEIKFLLHFVKESKQDESGMPNNRFLAERTGGTYSTLKVQPAELEDSGVYFCASSQDSTAYYGYTFGSGTRLTVV.

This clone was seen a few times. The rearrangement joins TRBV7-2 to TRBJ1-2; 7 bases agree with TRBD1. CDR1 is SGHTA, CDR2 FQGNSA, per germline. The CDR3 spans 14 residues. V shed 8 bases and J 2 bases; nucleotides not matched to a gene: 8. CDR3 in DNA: TGTGCCAGCCGTTTCAAGGGGGCGAACTATGGCTACACCTTC. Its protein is CASRFKGANYGYTF.

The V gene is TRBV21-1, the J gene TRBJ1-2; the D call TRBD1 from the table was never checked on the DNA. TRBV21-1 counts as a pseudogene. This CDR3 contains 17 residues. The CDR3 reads CASSKGDRPPALYGYTF. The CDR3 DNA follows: TGTGCCAGCAGCAAAGGTGACAGGCCTCCTGCCCTCTATGGCTACACCTTC.

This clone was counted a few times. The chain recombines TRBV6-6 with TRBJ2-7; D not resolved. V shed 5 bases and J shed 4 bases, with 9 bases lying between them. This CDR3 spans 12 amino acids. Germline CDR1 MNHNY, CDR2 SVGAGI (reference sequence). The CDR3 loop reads CASSTTQYEQYF. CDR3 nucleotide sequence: TGTGCCAGCAGTACGACACAGTACGAGCAGTACTTC.

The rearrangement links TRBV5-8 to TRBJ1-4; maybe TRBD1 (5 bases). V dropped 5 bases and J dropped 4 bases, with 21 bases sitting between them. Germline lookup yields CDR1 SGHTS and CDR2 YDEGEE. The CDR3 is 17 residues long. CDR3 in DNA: TGTGCCAGCAGTCGTTCGGCTGGGGCAGGACTTAATGAAAAACTGTTTTTT. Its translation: CASSRSAGAGLNEKLFF.

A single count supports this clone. CDR3 in amino acids: CASSQHFSEETQYF. CDR3 sequence (DNA): TGCGCCAGCAGCCAACATTTTTCCGAAGAGACCCAGTACTTC. J is TRBJ2-5 and V is TRBV4-1; D not certain. This CDR3 region has 14 residues. Per the germline V gene, CDR1 is MGHRA and CDR2 is YSYEKL. Trimming removed 2 bases at V and 3 bases at J, with 10 bases between.

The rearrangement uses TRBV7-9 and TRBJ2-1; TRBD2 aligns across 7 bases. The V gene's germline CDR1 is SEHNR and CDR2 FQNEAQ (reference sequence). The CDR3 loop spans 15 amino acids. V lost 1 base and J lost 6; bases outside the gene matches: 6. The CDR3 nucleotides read TGTGCCAGCAGCTTAGTTGGGGGGGGAACCAATGAGCAGTTCTTC. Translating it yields CASSLVGGGTNEQFF.

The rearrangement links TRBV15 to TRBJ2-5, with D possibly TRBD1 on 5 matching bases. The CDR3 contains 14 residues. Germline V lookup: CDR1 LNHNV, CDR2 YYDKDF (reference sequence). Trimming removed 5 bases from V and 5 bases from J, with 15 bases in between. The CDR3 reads CATSAQQGRETQYF. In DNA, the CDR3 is TGTGCCACCAGCGCCCAGCAGGGCAGGGAGACCCAGTACTTC.

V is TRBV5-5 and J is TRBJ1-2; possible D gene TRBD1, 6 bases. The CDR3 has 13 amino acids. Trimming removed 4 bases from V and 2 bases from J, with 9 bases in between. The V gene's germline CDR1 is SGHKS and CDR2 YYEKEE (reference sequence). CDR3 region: CASSVDRNYGYTF. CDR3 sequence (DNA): TGTGCCAGCAGCGTCGACAGGAACTATGGCTACACCTTC. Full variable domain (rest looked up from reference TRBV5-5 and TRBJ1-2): DAGVTQSPTHLIKTRGQQVTLRCSPISGHKSVSWYQQVLGQGPQFIFQYYEKEERGRGNFPDRFSARQFPNYSSELNVNALLLGDSALYLCASSVDRNYGYTFGSGTRLTVV.

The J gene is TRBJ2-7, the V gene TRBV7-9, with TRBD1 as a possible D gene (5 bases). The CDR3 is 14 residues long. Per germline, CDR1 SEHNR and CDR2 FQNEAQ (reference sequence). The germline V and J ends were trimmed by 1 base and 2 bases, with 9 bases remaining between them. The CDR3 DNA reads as TGTGCCAGCAGCTTAGAGTTGGGGCCCTACGAGCAGTACTTC. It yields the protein CASSLELGPYEQYF.

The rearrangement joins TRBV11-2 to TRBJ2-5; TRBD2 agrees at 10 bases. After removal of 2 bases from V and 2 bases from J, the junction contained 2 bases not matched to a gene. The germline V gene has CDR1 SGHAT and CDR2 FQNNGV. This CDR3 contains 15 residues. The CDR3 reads CASSLQLAGQETQYF. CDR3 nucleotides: TGTGCCAGCAGCTTACAACTAGCGGGGCAAGAGACCCAGTACTTC.

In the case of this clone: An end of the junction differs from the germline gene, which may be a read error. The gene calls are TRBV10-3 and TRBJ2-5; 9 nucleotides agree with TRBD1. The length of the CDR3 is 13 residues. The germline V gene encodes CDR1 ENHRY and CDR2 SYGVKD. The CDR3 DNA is TGTGCCATCAGTGAACAGGGGGCAGAGACCCGGTACTTC. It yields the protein CAISEQGAETRYF.